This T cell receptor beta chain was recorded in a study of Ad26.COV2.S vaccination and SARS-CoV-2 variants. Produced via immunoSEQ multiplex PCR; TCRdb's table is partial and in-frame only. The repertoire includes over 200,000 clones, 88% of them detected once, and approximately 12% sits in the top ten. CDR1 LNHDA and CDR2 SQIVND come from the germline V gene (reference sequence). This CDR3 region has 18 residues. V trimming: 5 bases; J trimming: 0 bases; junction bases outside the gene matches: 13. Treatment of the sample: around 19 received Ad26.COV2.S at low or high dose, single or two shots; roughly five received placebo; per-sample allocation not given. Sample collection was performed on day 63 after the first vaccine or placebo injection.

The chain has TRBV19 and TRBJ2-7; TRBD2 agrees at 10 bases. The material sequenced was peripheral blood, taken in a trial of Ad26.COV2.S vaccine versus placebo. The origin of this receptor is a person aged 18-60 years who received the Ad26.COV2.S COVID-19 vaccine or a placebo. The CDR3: CASSGMLAGGLLSYEQYF. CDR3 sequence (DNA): TGTGCCAGTAGTGGGATGTTAGCGGGGGGCCTCCTCTCCTACGAGCAGTACTTC.